One and the same sample provided the 11 T cell receptor beta chains below, sequenced in a study of CD8+ T cells in alopecia areata (dated by TCRdb to 2016 to 2018). The library was obtained by the immunoSEQ multiplex PCR assay. RNA was extracted from all samples and reverse transcribed into cDNA, which served as template for TCR sequencing. Imported from immuneACCESS, the table was reduced by TCRdb to in-frame sequences with V and J called. These copies leave out some clones; in studies compared against another copy, an unresolved V gene accounts for under half, and the cause of the remainder is not known. This sample gives approximately 100,000 clones in total; around 59% of them show up just once. Around 9% of the sample goes to the ten largest clones. The specimen sequenced was CD4+ T cells sorted from blood. The receptors were gathered from a human donor in good health.

This clone was found once. The chain links TRBV30 to TRBJ1-3, with D possibly matching TRBD1 (6 bases). The CDR3 sequence is 14 residues long. The V end lost 3 bases, the J end lost 0 bases, and 9 bases lay between the germline ends. Germline V gene data show CDR1 as GTSNPN and CDR2 as SVGIG (reference sequence). DNA of the CDR3: TGTGCCTGGAGCACAGGGAGCTCTGGAAACACCATATATTTT. Encoded protein: CAWSTGSSGNTIYF.

The chain joins TRBV25-1 to TRBJ1-4; tentative D call: TRBD1 (5 bases). The CDR3 covers 16 residues. Trimming cost V 1 base and J 7 bases, with 16 bases left between them. The germline gives CDR1 MGHDK, CDR2 SYGVNS. CDR3 nucleotides: TGTGCCAGCAGTGAATCCCCCCAGGGTAGAAGTGAAAAACTGTTTTTT. Encoded protein: CASSESPQGRSEKLFF.

The chain couples TRBV30 to TRBJ1-1; D unresolved. V dropped 3 bases and J dropped 5 bases, with 16 bases sitting between them. In germline, CDR1 is GTSNPN, CDR2 SVGIG (reference sequence). The CDR3 has 14 residues. CDR3 in amino acids: CAWRESGGWTEAFF. CDR3 nucleotides: TGTGCCTGGAGGGAATCAGGCGGTTGGACTGAAGCTTTCTTT.

The chain is built from TRBV2 and TRBJ1-1; 9 bases map to TRBD1. The CDR3 consists of 14 residues. V shed 8 bases and J 0 bases; nucleotides not matched to a gene: 4. Germline lookup yields CDR1 SNHLY and CDR2 FYNNEI. The DNA of the CDR3 is TGTGCCAGCCCAGGGACAGGGATGAACACTGAAGCTTTCTTT. Translation: CASPGTGMNTEAFF. The variable domain in full, completed from reference TRBV2 and TRBJ1-1, reads EPEVTQTPSHQVTQMGQEVILRCVPISNHLYFYWYRQILGQKVEFLVSFYNNEISEKSEIFDDQFSVERPDGSNFTLKIRSTKLEDSAMYFCASPGTGMNTEAFFGQGTRLTVV.

This chain links TRBV5-1 with TRBJ1-1; tentatively, D is TRBD1 (5 bases). The length of the CDR3 is 15 residues. V was cut by 5 bases and J by 1 base, with 15 bases left in between. Germline V CDR1 and CDR2: SGHRS, YFSETQ. CDR3 bases: TGCGCCAGCAGTTCGATCGCCCAGGGGAACACTGAAGCTTTCTTT. Its translation is CASSSIAQGNTEAFF. The complete variable domain, with remaining parts taken from reference TRBV5-1 and TRBJ1-1, reads KAGVTQTPRYLIKTRGQQVTLSCSPISGHRSVSWYQQTPGQGLQFLFEYFSETQRNKGNFPGRFSGRQFSNSRSEMNVSTLELGDSALYLCASSSIAQGNTEAFFGQGTRLTVV.

This clone came up once. The chain is built from TRBV29-1 and TRBJ1-1, with TRBD1 matching 7 bases. Germline assignment: CDR1 SQVTM and CDR2 ANQGSEA. The CDR3 length is 12 residues. With 5 bases clipped from V and 11 bases from J, the junction kept 11 bases outside the gene matches. The CDR3 DNA follows: TGCAGCGTTTACCCGGGACAGTTCGAGGCTTTCTTT. Amino acid sequence: CSVYPGQFEAFF.

This clone was seen a handful of times. The chain combines TRBV5-1 with TRBJ2-3, with TRBD2 identical over 11 bases. Trimming took 0 bases from V and 1 from J; bases not matched to a gene: 4. This CDR3 has 17 residues. Germline V gene lookup returns CDR1 SGHRS and CDR2 YFSETQ. The CDR3 is CASSLAGTSGGTDTQYF. In DNA form, the CDR3 reads TGCGCCAGCAGCTTGGCCGGGACTAGCGGCGGCACAGATACGCAGTATTTT.

The gene calls are TRBV30 and TRBJ1-5; D unclear. The germline V gene has CDR1 GTSNPN and CDR2 SVGIG (reference sequence). The CDR3 totals 13 residues. V gave up 3 bases and J gave up 3 bases, with 9 bases separating them. Here the CDR3 DNA reads TGTGCCTGGAGCGGAAGCCTCAATCAGCCCCAGCATTTT. This gives the protein CAWSGSLNQPQHF.

The V gene is TRBV7-9, the J gene TRBJ2-3; D is unresolved. The CDR3 spans 13 residues. From germline, CDR1 is SEHNR and CDR2 FQNEAQ (reference sequence). Trimming left V 2 bases short and J 4 bases short, with 7 bases between. CDR3 sequence reads: CASSLNGADTQYF. The CDR3 DNA reads TGTGCCAGCAGCTTAAATGGGGCAGATACGCAGTATTTT.

The chain carries TRBV28 and TRBJ1-5, with 9 bases lining up with TRBD1. V gave up 4 bases and J gave up 6 bases; unmatched junction bases: 4. The CDR3 consists of 14 residues. CDR1 is MDHEN and CDR2 is SYDVKM in the germline V gene. The CDR3 nucleotides read TGTGCCAGCAGTTCTGGACAGGGGCGTCAGCCCCAGCATTTT. Translating gives CASSSGQGRQPQHF. The whole variable domain, filled in from reference TRBV28 and TRBJ1-5, reads DVKVTQSSRYLVKRTGEKVFLECVQDMDHENMFWYRQDPGLGLRLIYFSYDVKMKEKGDIPEGYSVSREKKERFSLILESASTNQTSMYLCASSSGQGRQPQHFGDGTRLSIL.

The V gene is TRBV25-1, the J gene TRBJ2-3; D not resolved. Trimming cost V 4 bases and J 0 bases, with 8 bases left between them. CDR1 is MGHDK, CDR2 SYGVNS, per germline. CDR3 length: 14 amino acids. The CDR3 coding sequence is TGTGCCAGCAGTGGTGACCCAAGCACAGATACGCAGTATTTT. Translating it yields CASSGDPSTDTQYF.